This is a list of T cell receptor beta chains from one sample in a study of shared T cell receptors in the human thymus. This table comes from immunoSEQ multiplex PCR, and its TCRdb copy is limited to in-frame clones, with some not included. The sample holds hundreds of thousands of clones, 85% to 95% seen once. The sequencing sample was made of thymocytes. The receptors shown here come from a human donor. Each CDR3 is given without its conserved first and last residue. D genes are given only for firm matches.

d_call: NA
v_call: TRBV11-2
j_call: TRBJ2-7
cdr3_aa: ASSLDSYEQY

d_call: TRBD2
v_call: TRBV6-1
j_call: TRBJ2-2
cdr3_aa: ASSDDYGGRAETGELF

d_call: TRBD2
v_call: TRBV18
j_call: TRBJ2-5
cdr3_aa: ASSPPPSGLYQETQY

d_call: NA
v_call: TRBV5-1
j_call: TRBJ1-2
cdr3_aa: ASSSLDGLGYT

d_call: NA
v_call: TRBV27
j_call: TRBJ2-3
cdr3_aa: ASSLEEALTDTQY

d_call: TRBD2
v_call: TRBV7-2
j_call: TRBJ2-2
cdr3_aa: ASSQGWTSGRVGTGELF

d_call: TRBD2
v_call: TRBV5-1
j_call: TRBJ2-3
cdr3_aa: ASSSPTTSGRDGLRADTQY

d_call: TRBD2
v_call: TRBV6-1
j_call: TRBJ2-1
cdr3_aa: ASSVSGTSGNEQF

d_call: NA
v_call: TRBV7-2
j_call: TRBJ1-5
cdr3_aa: ASSPDRPGQPQH

d_call: TRBD2
v_call: TRBV19
j_call: TRBJ2-1
cdr3_aa: ASSGGRGDDNEQF

d_call: TRBD2
v_call: TRBV29-1
j_call: TRBJ2-1
cdr3_aa: SVPCGSSYNEQF

d_call: NA
v_call: TRBV4-1
j_call: TRBJ2-7
cdr3_aa: ASSQDWTTYEQY

d_call: NA
v_call: TRBV25-1
j_call: TRBJ2-7
cdr3_aa: ASIPPGSSYEQY

d_call: NA
v_call: TRBV28
j_call: TRBJ2-1
cdr3_aa: ASSASPADYNEQF

d_call: TRBD2
v_call: TRBV6-6
j_call: TRBJ2-7
cdr3_aa: ASLPSGTYEQY

d_call: NA
v_call: TRBV2
j_call: TRBJ2-7
cdr3_aa: ASSEAGAPGDEQY

d_call: NA
v_call: TRBV6-4
j_call: TRBJ2-3
cdr3_aa: ASSDSSGAMEGTDTQY

d_call: TRBD2
v_call: TRBV6-1
j_call: TRBJ2-7
cdr3_aa: ASSPSGRDNEQY

d_call: NA
v_call: TRBV7-9
j_call: TRBJ1-1
cdr3_aa: ASRPHREAEAF

d_call: NA
v_call: TRBV27
j_call: TRBJ1-1
cdr3_aa: ASSWAGRNTEAF

d_call: NA
v_call: TRBV7-6
j_call: TRBJ2-1
cdr3_aa: ASSLEVGESRNEQF

d_call: TRBD2
v_call: TRBV27
j_call: TRBJ2-7
cdr3_aa: ASSYVGSSGRAYEQY

d_call: TRBD1
v_call: TRBV7-9
j_call: TRBJ2-7
cdr3_aa: ASRDTDRELYEQY

d_call: NA
v_call: TRBV27
j_call: TRBJ2-3
cdr3_aa: ASSLSGGARRMDTQY

d_call: NA
v_call: TRBV27
j_call: TRBJ1-5
cdr3_aa: ASSWQGIYSNQPQH

d_call: TRBD1
v_call: TRBV27
j_call: TRBJ2-5
cdr3_aa: ASSWATGAGETQY

d_call: NA
v_call: TRBV11-3
j_call: TRBJ2-7
cdr3_aa: ASSLRGGGEQY

d_call: NA
v_call: TRBV7-8
j_call: TRBJ1-1
cdr3_aa: ANPARNTEAF

d_call: NA
v_call: TRBV14
j_call: TRBJ2-7
cdr3_aa: ASSQDPLEPY

d_call: NA
v_call: TRBV28
j_call: TRBJ1-2
cdr3_aa: ASSQAGGGYT

d_call: TRBD2
v_call: TRBV27
j_call: TRBJ2-3
cdr3_aa: ASSPRLAVLFTDTQY

d_call: TRBD2
v_call: TRBV27
j_call: TRBJ2-1
cdr3_aa: ASSLPPQGLASPNEQF

d_call: NA
v_call: TRBV4-2
j_call: TRBJ2-6
cdr3_aa: ASSQDGHGANVLT

d_call: TRBD1
v_call: TRBV27
j_call: TRBJ2-7
cdr3_aa: ASSLTPGQGSDEQY

d_call: TRBD2
v_call: TRBV28
j_call: TRBJ2-3
cdr3_aa: ASSLELADDTDTQY

d_call: TRBD1
v_call: TRBV11-2
j_call: TRBJ2-5
cdr3_aa: ASSSGQGGTETQY

d_call: TRBD2
v_call: TRBV9
j_call: TRBJ2-5
cdr3_aa: ASSRGKASGRKETQY

d_call: TRBD1
v_call: TRBV18
j_call: TRBJ2-7
cdr3_aa: ASSPGGTGVSYEQY

d_call: TRBD2
v_call: TRBV27
j_call: TRBJ2-7
cdr3_aa: ASSFRGLAAVGEQY

d_call: TRBD2
v_call: TRBV19
j_call: TRBJ2-7
cdr3_aa: AGTLAGTSYEQY

d_call: NA
v_call: TRBV11-3
j_call: TRBJ2-7
cdr3_aa: ASNSYEQY

d_call: NA
v_call: TRBV5-6
j_call: TRBJ1-1
cdr3_aa: ASSLGEFEAF

d_call: TRBD1
v_call: TRBV18
j_call: TRBJ1-2
cdr3_aa: ASSPDRGLGYGYT